Described below is a single TCR beta chain sequence and its context. What this receptor recognizes is not known. Per-base qualities were not stored, and no clone one base away is much larger. Each donor gave one peripheral blood draw, averaging approximately 0.12 L, which was collected into heparinised tubes. Using a panel that included CD45RO, CCR7, CD25, CD127, CD95 and CD27, naive, central memory, regulatory and stem cell-like memory CD4+ T cells were sorted on a BD FACSAria II. A purity above 98% was achieved for all sorted populations. PBMCs were isolated immediately by Lymphoprep density gradient centrifugation and stained directly without culture. So that batch effects would be minimized, each experiment stained and sorted samples in pairs, pairing one healthy donor with one patient. All of the isolated RNA was reverse transcribed with the High Capacity cDNA Reverse Transcription Kit, so expressed TCRB transcripts were sequenced. Deep immunoSEQ sequencing was performed on naive, central memory and regulatory T cell samples, with an average of about 4 million total reads per sample. Sorted cells were lysed in RLT buffer, and RNA was extracted using DNase-treated RNeasy Micro or Mini kits according to cell number. To prevent cross-contamination, every cell subset was processed on its own, while patient and healthy donor samples were processed together. The immunoSEQ multiplex PCR was used to amplify TCRB sequences from cDNA, yielding 87-bp fragments that span the CDR3 region. The amplicons were sequenced using the Illumina HiSeq platform. The authors processed their data as follows. PCR bias was computationally corrected using synthetic template baselines, reads within Hamming distance 2 were collapsed, and singletons that could not be merged were discarded. By aligning reads against IMGT, V, D and J genes, CDR3 length, and insertions or deletions at six rearrangement sites were assigned. Clonotype counts were normalized to sorted cell number within each subset before computing true diversity and Gini coefficients with the tcR R package. Repertoire sharing was quantified using the overlap coefficient calculated on TCRB nucleotide sequences. Out-of-frame TCRB sequences from naive cells were analyzed as a proxy for the pre-selection repertoire. The source is immuneACCESS, and TCRdb retained only in-frame sequences with V and J called. Part of the clones is not carried over; for the studies checked, unresolved V genes explain less than half of this, and the remainder is unexplained. The V and J calls and clone size come from that table; D and trimming were worked out from the DNA. This sample lists roughly 240,000 clones; roughly two thirds were detected once. About 0.051% of the sample lies in the top ten.

These data are taken from a study of beta chain features in type 1 diabetes (dated by TCRdb to the late 2010s). Concerning the study at large: Patients and healthy donors did not differ in mean age, gender distribution, total cell number or subset yield. Whereas all 30 or so donors provided naive and central memory subsets, regulatory and stem cell-like memory subsets were isolated from just 8 patients and roughly eight healthy donors. A total of over 95,000,000 sorted cells were examined across all samples, and RNA yield correlated strongly with the number of cells per subset. The study compared the TCRB repertoires of sorted circulating CD4+ T cell subsets in recently diagnosed type 1 diabetes patients with those in matched healthy donors. The research as a whole found: Because cDNA rather than genomic DNA was sequenced, highly expressing activated cells could have been over-represented, although no difference in activation and CD3 levels was found between groups. Naive, central memory and regulatory TCRB repertoires appeared to be more similar among patients than among healthy donors. Only small numbers of individuals were included in the HLA sub-analyses, which left unresolved whether HLA type had any influence on TCRB rearrangement. PCR might favor shorter templates, but patient and control samples were amplified and corrected together, so any skew would affect both groups equally. At VDJ recombination sites, type 1 diabetes patients had fewer insertions and more deleted nucleotides, which implies abnormalities in thymic rearrangement. A moderate but significant shortening of TCRB CDR3 length was observed in type 1 diabetes patients in all four CD4+ subsets.

Reading from cysteine to phenylalanine, the CDR3 counts 15 amino acids. Only the CDR3 part of the read is kept: 45 bases, read in frame from the first base. The germline V gene (reference sequence) supplies CDR1 SEHNR and CDR2 FQNEAQ. Trimming costs V 1 base and J 0 bases, and their ends lie 9 bases apart. Sequencing was performed on naive CD4+ T cells from blood. The meaning of the sample's cell subset or site label: true naive CD4+ T cells. The chain is assembled from TRBV7-9 and TRBJ1-1; the D gene is unclear. The sequence was obtained from a man aged 25-45 years in good health. The base sequence is TGTGCCAGCAGCTTAGTTGCGGGTATGAACACTGAAGCTTTCTTT. Its protein product is CASSLVAGMNTEAFF.